This TCR beta chain was captured by sequencing in a study of OX40 agonist ivuxolimab in advanced cancers. Study-wide background: At 0.01 to 10 mg/kg, ivuxolimab was administered intravenously to patients every 2 weeks. Two patients with cutaneous melanoma and one with hepatocellular carcinoma, three in total, showed partial responses.

TCRdb's copy holds only in-frame clones and misses some; the assay was immunoSEQ multiplex PCR. The top ten clones hold approximately 20% of a sample with around 80,000 clones, over 85% of them seen once. Study conclusions and caveats: CD4+ and CD8+ blood T cells expanded clonally by week 6 at 0.1 to 3.0 mg/kg.

The CDR3 totals 14 residues. The V end lost 1 base, the J end lost 2 bases, and 9 bases lay between the germline ends. CDR1 and CDR2 (germline): SGHRS, YFSETQ. A remark on this clone: Its target is unknown.

The material was CD4+ or CD8+ T cells sorted from blood, obtained in a trial of the OX40 agonist ivuxolimab. The origin of this receptor is an adult with an advanced solid tumor such as melanoma, head and neck, liver or kidney cancer. The V and J genes are TRBV5-1 and TRBJ2-5; D call uncertain. CDR3 DNA sequence: TGCGCCAGCAGCTTGAGGCCAGCACAAGAGACCCAGTACTTC. Its protein is CASSLRPAQETQYF.